These 5 T cell receptor beta chains originate from one sample sequenced in a study of T cell repertoires in cytomegalovirus infection (dated by TCRdb to between 2018 and 2021). This sample was sequenced with an Illumina HiSeq 1500. TCRdb handled the public reads itself, with Q25 trimming in fastp and clone calling in MiXCR, and kept productive beta chains. Under each unique CDR3 protein, matching rows form one entry showing the most common genes and DNA. Counted in this sample were roughly 120,000 distinct CDR3 sequences; over 25% of them appeared once. The biggest ten clones account for approximately 59% of the sample. No antigen is known for these receptors. The sample's treatment or condition label, in plain terms: in vitro stimulation with specific CMV peptide epitopes to enrich CMV-specific T cells. The starting material was CD8+ T cells from cultured PBMCs, obtained from culture after CMV antigen stimulation. The origin of the receptors is a human donor in good health (CMV status not recorded). Some clones in this sample may be carry-over from other donors' samples.

This chain connects TRBV7-9 to TRBJ1-2; TRBD1 matches at 9 bases. The V segment lost 5 bases and the J segment 4 bases; nucleotides outside the gene matches: 8. Germline V gene sequence: CDR1 SEHNR, CDR2 FQNEAQ (reference sequence). The CDR3 sequence is 15 residues long. In DNA, the CDR3 is TGTGCCAGCAGCGCCGGACAGGGGCCGGTCTATGGCTACACCTTC. This sequence encodes CASSAGQGPVYGYTF. Full variable domain (remainder filled in from reference TRBV7-9 and TRBJ1-2): DTGVSQNPRHKITKRGQNVTFRCDPISEHNRLYWYRQTLGQGPEFLTYFQNEAQLEKSRLLSDRFSAERPKGSFSTLEIQRTEQGDSAMYLCASSAGQGPVYGYTFGSGTRLTVV.

This clonotype was recorded a few times. This chain joins TRBV24-1 and TRBJ2-2; the D is unclear. This CDR3 spans 15 amino acids. Germline V CDR1 and CDR2: KGHDR, SFDVKD. V was cut by 3 bases and J by 3 bases, with 10 bases left in between. Here the CDR3 DNA reads TGTGCCACCAGTGATACCGCCAGCGACACCGGGGAGCTGTTTTTT. This translates into CATSDTASDTGELFF.

J is TRBJ2-7 and V is TRBV7-4; D gene unclear. Trimming pared 0 bases from V and 4 bases from J, leaving 7 bases between. The CDR3 spans 13 residues. Germline CDR1 and CDR2: SGHVT and SQSDAQ. CDR3: CASSLAPGYEQYF. Written as DNA, the CDR3 is TGTGCCAGCAGCTTAGCGCCAGGATACGAGCAGTACTTC.

This chain connects TRBV9 to TRBJ2-4; 8 nucleotides match TRBD1. CDR3 length equals 16 residues. With V trimmed by 0 bases and J by 8 bases, 10 bases remained unmatched. Germline V gene sequence: CDR1 SGDLS, CDR2 YYNGEE. The DNA of the CDR3 is TGTGCCAGCAGCGTAGCGTCAGGGGGCCTAGCAGACATTCAGTACTTC. It encodes CASSVASGGLADIQYF.

Turning to this clonotype: A junction end diverges from the germline sequence, so it may reflect a read error. This rearrangement joins TRBV6-5 to TRBJ2-2, with 8 bases that match TRBD1. Germline values: CDR1 MNHEY, CDR2 SVGAGI. This CDR3 comprises 16 residues. Here the CDR3 DNA reads TGTACCAGCAGTTACTCTCCGGACAGGGTTACCGGGGAGCTGTTTTTT. Protein product: CTSSYSPDRVTGELFF.